This record covers a single TCR beta chain. Its antigen is not yet known. The input lacks base qualities; no much larger clone sits a single base away. This specimen belongs to a study of graft-versus-host responses after intestinal transplantation (dated by TCRdb to the early 2020s). Regarding the research as a whole: Recipients received multivisceral, liver-intestinal, or isolated intestinal transplants. All recipients received anti-thymocyte globulin induction followed by maintenance tacrolimus and steroids for roughly 3 years. After intestinal transplantation, graft-versus-host and host-versus-graft alloreactive T cell clones were followed in the graft, circulation and bone marrow using bulk TCR-beta CDR3 sequencing. Alloreactive clones were identified by sequencing pre-transplant mixed lymphocyte reaction products and comparing these products with unstimulated pre-transplant donor and recipient T cells. Of the roughly 24 intestinal transplant recipients enrolled in the cohort, one of whom was a retransplant, a few patients without pretransplant specimens were excluded. Donor T cell macrochimerism was defined as a peak of at least 4% donor T cells among recipient peripheral blood mononuclear cells. Instead of going to the commercial service, samples from a few later patients were sequenced in-house on an Illumina MiSeq and processed with MiXCR.

General conclusions and limits of the study: Conclusions were limited by the relatively low number and heterogeneity of intestinal transplant patients. High GvH to HvG T cell clonal ratios were observed in the allografts of patients with donor T cell macrochimerism. GvH clones were detected in recipient bone marrow, and some appeared earlier in ileal mucosa or blood, consistent with an intestinal mucosal origin. Early after transplant, peak levels of circulating GvH clones were associated with declines in HvG clones.

What this sample's time point label stands for: cells obtained before transplantation from donor or recipient. CD3+CD4+ and CD3+CD8+ populations were FACS-sorted from unstimulated pre-transplant donor and recipient cells taken from spleen or lymph nodes. V sheds 3 bases and J sheds 0 bases, leaving 6 bases between their ends. As encoded in the germline V gene, CDR1 is MGHRA while CDR2 is YSYEKL. The CDR3 numbers 13 residues from cysteine through phenylalanine. Just the 39-base CDR3 DNA is kept, in frame starting at base 1. Libraries were built with the immunoSEQ multiplex PCR assay. For most patients, genomic DNA was isolated using the Qiagen DNeasy Blood and Tissue Kit and was shipped frozen to Adaptive Biotechnologies for TCR sequencing. High-throughput TCR-beta CDR3 sequencing of genomic DNA from most patients was performed by Adaptive Biotechnologies. For the original study's pipeline: TCR sequencing data for roughly 17 patients were retrieved from Adaptive's ImmunoSEQ software; three other patients were processed with MiXCR and VDJtools. To correct CD4 versus CD8 sorting errors, sequences present in both subsets at a frequency ratio below 5:1 were removed. CDR3 nucleotide sequences shared between donor and recipient were removed because their origin could not be assigned. To count as alloreactive, a clone needed at least 2-fold expansion over unstimulated cells and a minimum CFSE-low frequency of 0.002% (template counts) or 0.001% (read counts). A clone was considered mappable if detected in the sequenced pre-transplant spleen, lymph node, or MLR CFSE-low populations of the donor or recipient. The cumulative frequency of alloreactive clones was calculated as a percentage of all sequences, weighted by copy number. TCRdb limited this immuneACCESS table to in-frame rearrangements with V and J called. A share of clones is missing; checked studies link under half to unresolved V genes, and the rest is unexplained. For V, J and clone size, that table is used; D and trimming come from the DNA. The sample profile shows about 120,000 clones; roughly 95% of them were found once. More than 3% of the sample is held by the ten biggest clonotypes.

The sample consisted of unstimulated CD8+ T cells sorted from spleen or lymph node cells, taken before intestinal transplant. The TCR comes from a human donor who received an intestinal transplant. The chain uses TRBV4-1 and TRBJ2-7; no confident D gene assignment can be made. For the CDR3, the sequence is CASSQTSSYEQYF. In nucleotides, the sequence is TGCGCCAGCAGCCAGACGAGCTCCTACGAGCAGTACTTC.